The 3 T cell receptor beta chains listed next were all sequenced from one sample in a study of cytomegalovirus exposure and HLA in healthy donors. Primers for the PCR totalled 60 Vbeta and 13 Jbeta. Sequencing used immunoSEQ multiplex PCR; TCRdb keeps in-frame clones, though not all of them. The sample includes some 150,000 clones, around 82% of them seen just once. Sequencing input: PBMCs. The receptors come from a woman aged 35 to 49 in good health and CMV-seropositive.

V and J are TRBV4-1 and TRBJ1-3, with D hard to call. Germline-derived CDR1 and CDR2 are MGHRA and YSYEKL. The CDR3 totals 15 residues. V was cut by 4 bases and J by 1 base, with 11 bases left in between. As DNA, the CDR3 is TGCGCCAGCAGCCTCCCCCGCGGGTCTGGAAACACCATATATTTT. Translating it yields CASSLPRGSGNTIYF.

This clone was detected only once. This chain joins TRBV11-2 and TRBJ1-4, with 7 nucleotides matching TRBD1. The germline V gene encodes CDR1 SGHAT and CDR2 FQNNGV. This CDR3 contains 15 residues. The J segment lost 0 bases and the V segment lost 7 bases, leaving 5 bases of the junction unmatched. The CDR3 sequence: CASKGAAATNEKLFF. In DNA, the CDR3 is TGTGCCAGCAAGGGGGCCGCCGCAACTAATGAAAAACTGTTTTTT. The full variable domain, with the rest looked up from reference TRBV11-2 and TRBJ1-4, is EAGVAQSPRYKIIEKRQSVAFWCNPISGHATLYWYQQILGQGPKLLIQFQNNGVVDDSQLPKDRFSAERLKGVDSTLKIQPAKLEDSAVYLCASKGAAATNEKLFFGSGTQLSVL.

The chain joins TRBV5-1 to TRBJ1-1; possible D gene TRBD1, 5 bases. Germline CDR1 reads SGHRS; CDR2 reads YFSETQ. V was pared by 0 bases and J by 3 bases, with 9 bases between. This CDR3 is built from 14 residues. The CDR3 DNA reads as TGCGCCAGCAGCTTGGATCAGGGATACACTGAAGCTTTCTTT. It specifies CASSLDQGYTEAFF.